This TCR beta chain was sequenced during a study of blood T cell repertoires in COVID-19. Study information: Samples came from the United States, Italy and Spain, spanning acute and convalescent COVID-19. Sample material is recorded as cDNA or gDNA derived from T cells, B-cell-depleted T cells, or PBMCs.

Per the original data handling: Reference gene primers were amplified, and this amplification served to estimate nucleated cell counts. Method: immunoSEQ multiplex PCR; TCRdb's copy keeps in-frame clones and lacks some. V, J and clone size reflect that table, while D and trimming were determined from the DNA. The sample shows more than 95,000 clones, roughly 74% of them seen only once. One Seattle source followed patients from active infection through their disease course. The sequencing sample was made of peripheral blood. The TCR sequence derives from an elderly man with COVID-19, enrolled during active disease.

This CDR3 is CASSSSISGRGTDTQYF. CDR3 nucleotides: TGTGCCAGCAGCTCATCGATTAGCGGGAGGGGCACAGATACGCAGTATTTT. The V and J genes are TRBV7-6 and TRBJ2-3; TRBD2 aligns across 11 bases. In germline, CDR1 is SGHVS, CDR2 FNYEAQ. The CDR3 is 17 amino acids. V was clipped by 4 bases and J by 1 base; unmatched bases: 7.